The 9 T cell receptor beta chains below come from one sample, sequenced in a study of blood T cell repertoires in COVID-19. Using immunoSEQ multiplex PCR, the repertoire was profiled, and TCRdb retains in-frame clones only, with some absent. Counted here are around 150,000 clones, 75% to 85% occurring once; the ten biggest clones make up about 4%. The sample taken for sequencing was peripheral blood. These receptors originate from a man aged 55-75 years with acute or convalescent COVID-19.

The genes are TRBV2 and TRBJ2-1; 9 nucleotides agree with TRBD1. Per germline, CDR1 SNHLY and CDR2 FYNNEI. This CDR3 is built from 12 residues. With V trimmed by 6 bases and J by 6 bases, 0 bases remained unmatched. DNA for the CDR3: TGTGCCAGCAGGACAGGGGGCAATGAGCAGTTCTTC. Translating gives CASRTGGNEQFF. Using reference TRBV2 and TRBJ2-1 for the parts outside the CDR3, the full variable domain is EPEVTQTPSHQVTQMGQEVILRCVPISNHLYFYWYRQILGQKVEFLVSFYNNEISEKSEIFDDQFSVERPDGSNFTLKIRSTKLEDSAMYFCASRTGGNEQFFGPGTRLTVL.

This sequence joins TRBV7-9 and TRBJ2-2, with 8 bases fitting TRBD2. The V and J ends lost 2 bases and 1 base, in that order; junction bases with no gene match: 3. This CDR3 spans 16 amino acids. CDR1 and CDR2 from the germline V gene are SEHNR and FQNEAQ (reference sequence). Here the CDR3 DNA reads TGTGCCAGCAGCTTATCGGGAGGGGTGAACACCGGGGAGCTGTTTTTT. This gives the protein CASSLSGGVNTGELFF. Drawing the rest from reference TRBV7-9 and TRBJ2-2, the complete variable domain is DTGVSQNPRHKITKRGQNVTFRCDPISEHNRLYWYRQTLGQGPEFLTYFQNEAQLEKSRLLSDRFSAERPKGSFSTLEIQRTEQGDSAMYLCASSLSGGVNTGELFFGEGSRLTVL.

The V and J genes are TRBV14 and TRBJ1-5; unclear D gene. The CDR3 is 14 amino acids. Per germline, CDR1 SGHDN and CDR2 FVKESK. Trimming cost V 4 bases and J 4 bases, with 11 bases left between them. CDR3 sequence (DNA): TGTGCCAGCAGCCGACTGACTGCAAATCAGCCCCAGCATTTT. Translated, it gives CASSRLTANQPQHF. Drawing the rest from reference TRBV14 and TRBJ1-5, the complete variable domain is EAGVTQFPSHSVIEKGQTVTLRCDPISGHDNLYWYRRVMGKEIKFLLHFVKESKQDESGMPNNRFLAERTGGTYSTLKVQPAELEDSGVYFCASSRLTANQPQHFGDGTRLSIL.

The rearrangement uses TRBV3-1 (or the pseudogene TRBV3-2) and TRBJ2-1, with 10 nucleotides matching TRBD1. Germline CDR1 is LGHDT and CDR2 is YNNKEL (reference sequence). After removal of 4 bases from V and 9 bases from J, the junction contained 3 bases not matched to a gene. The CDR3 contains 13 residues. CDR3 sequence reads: CASSRDRGGEQFF. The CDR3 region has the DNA TGTGCCAGCAGCCGGGACAGGGGAGGTGAGCAGTTCTTC.

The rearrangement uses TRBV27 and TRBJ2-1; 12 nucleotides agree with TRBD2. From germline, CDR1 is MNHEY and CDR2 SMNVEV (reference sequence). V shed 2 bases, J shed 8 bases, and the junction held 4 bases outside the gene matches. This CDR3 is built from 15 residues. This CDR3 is CASSLGLAGMDEQFF. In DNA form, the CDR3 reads TGTGCCAGCAGTTTAGGACTAGCGGGAATGGATGAGCAGTTCTTC.

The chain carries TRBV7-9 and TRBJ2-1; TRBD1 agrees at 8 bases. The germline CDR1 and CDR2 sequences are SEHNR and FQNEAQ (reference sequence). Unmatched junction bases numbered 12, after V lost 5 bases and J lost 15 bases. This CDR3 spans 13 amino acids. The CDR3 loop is CASSRGTGGKLFF. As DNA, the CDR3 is TGTGCCAGCAGCAGAGGGACAGGAGGGAAGTTGTTCTTC.

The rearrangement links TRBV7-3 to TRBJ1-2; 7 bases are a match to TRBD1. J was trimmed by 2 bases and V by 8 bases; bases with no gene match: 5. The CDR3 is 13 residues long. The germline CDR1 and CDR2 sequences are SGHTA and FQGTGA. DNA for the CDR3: TGTGCCAGCTCTCCGGGACAGAACTATGGCTACACCTTC. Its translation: CASSPGQNYGYTF.

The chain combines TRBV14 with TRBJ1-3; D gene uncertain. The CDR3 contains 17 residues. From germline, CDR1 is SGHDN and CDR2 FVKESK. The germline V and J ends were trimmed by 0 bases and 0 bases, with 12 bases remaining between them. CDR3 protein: CASSQERNTYSGNTIYF. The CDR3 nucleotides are TGTGCCAGCAGCCAAGAGAGGAATACCTACTCTGGAAACACCATATATTTT.

CDR3 loop: CASSPTSGSYIQYF. CDR3 DNA sequence: TGTGCCAGCAGCCCCACCTCCGGGAGTTACATTCAGTACTTC. The V call is TRBV7-3, the J call TRBJ2-4; D perhaps matches TRBD2 (6 bases). CDR1 and CDR2 from the germline V gene are SGHTA and FQGTGA. This CDR3 contains 14 residues. The V end lost 5 bases, the J end lost 8 bases, and 16 bases lay between the germline ends.